Detailed here is one TCR beta chain. This entry is derived from a study of blood T cell repertoires in COVID-19. Whole-study context: The United States, Italy and Spain were the sources of the acute and convalescent COVID-19 samples. PBMCs, B-cell-depleted T cells, or T cells provided the cDNA or gDNA that made up the material.

The ends lost 4 bases at V and 0 bases at J; junction bases unmatched: 8. The CDR3 extends over 17 amino acids. Germline V CDR1 and CDR2: SGDLS, YYNGEE. The protocol was immunoSEQ multiplex PCR, while the TCRdb copy is restricted to in-frame clones and leaves out a portion. Among 250,000 or so clones listed, 85% to 95% were seen once. The sample was peripheral blood. This TCR came from a man aged 30 to 45 with COVID-19, enrolled during active disease. The chain employs TRBV9 and TRBJ2-3; 10 nucleotides agree with TRBD2. CDR3 DNA: TGTGCCAGCAGCCTACCCCCTAGCGGGGGTAGCACAGATACGCAGTATTTT. It codes for CASSLPPSGGSTDTQYF.